This record covers a single T cell receptor beta chain. According to the study, genomic DNA was the template for TCR beta VDJ and CDR3 profiling. Each CDR3 protein gets one entry after TCRdb re-called the reads with MiXCR. The table lists some 44,000 distinct CDR3 sequences, 65% to 70% of them singletons. The data stem from a study of CD8+CD57+ T cells in acquired aplastic anemia. Germline assignment: CDR1 SGHVS and CDR2 FQNEAQ. The CDR3 sequence is 12 residues long. V was clipped by 5 bases and J by 6 bases, with 9 bases between them. The sequence was collected from a human donor in good health, serving as a control. V usage is TRBV7-8 and J usage is TRBJ2-3, with no clear D. Sequences were obtained from sorted CD4+, CD8+, or CD8+CD57+ T cells (not recorded which) from PBMCs. The CDR3 nucleotides are TGTGCCAGCAGCCAAGGGCTCGATACGCAGTATTTT. Translation gives CASSQGLDTQYF.